The 5 T cell receptor beta chains given below trace back to one sample, sequenced in a study of blood T cells in healthy people across ages. A J-beta primer mix and a sample-barcoded 5' primer were used in a second PCR of about 7 to 12 cycles. MiXCR was run by TCRdb on the 5' RACE reads, yielding one entry per CDR3 protein. The profile shows around 710,000 distinct CDR3 sequences, roughly 47% of them singletons. Sequenced input: blood. These receptors were obtained from a woman aged 55-75 years in good health.

This clonotype was seen a handful of times. The genes are TRBV7-2 and TRBJ2-7; TRBD2 agrees at 14 bases. CDR1 and CDR2 (germline): SGHTA, FQGNSA. J gave up 3 bases and V 5 bases, and 6 bases lay outside the gene matches. The CDR3 loop spans 16 amino acids. The CDR3 is CASSIGTSGSIYEQYF. CDR3 bases: TGTGCCAGCAGCATCGGGACTAGCGGGAGTATCTACGAGCAGTACTTC.

This clonotype came up a few times. The chain joins TRBV7-3 to TRBJ2-1, with D possibly matching TRBD2 (7 bases). Trimming removed 4 bases from V and 6 bases from J, with 19 bases in between. This CDR3 contains 16 residues. The germline V gene encodes CDR1 SGHTA and CDR2 FQGTGA. The CDR3 region has the DNA TGTGCCAGCAGCTCCCCAAAAGGGGGGGTTCCCAATGAGCAGTTCTTC. It codes for CASSSPKGGVPNEQFF.

The V and J genes are TRBV25-1 and TRBJ1-2, with a tentative D call TRBD1 (5 bases). The CDR3 consists of 16 residues. The germline V gene encodes CDR1 MGHDK and CDR2 SYGVNS. V lost 4 bases and J 7 bases, leaving 22 bases between the germline ends. The CDR3 coding sequence is TGTGCCAGCAGTGTATCCTGGACACCTCCTAGCGGTGGCTACACCTTC. This sequence encodes CASSVSWTPPSGGYTF.

The chain has TRBV19 and TRBJ1-2; 10 nucleotides align to TRBD1. Germline V gene data show CDR1 as LNHDA and CDR2 as SQIVND (reference sequence). V dropped 5 bases and J dropped 4; count of bases not matched to a gene: 7. The CDR3 runs to 15 residues. The CDR3 reads CASSVPGQGSYGYTF. The CDR3 region has the DNA TGTGCCAGTAGTGTGCCGGGACAGGGGAGCTATGGCTACACCTTC.

This chain links TRBV7-2 with TRBJ2-7; TRBD2 matches at 12 bases. With V trimmed by 6 bases and J by 4 bases, 7 bases remained unmatched. The length of the CDR3 is 15 residues. Per germline, CDR1 SGHTA and CDR2 FQGNSA. The CDR3 protein is CASSSGTSGLYEQYF. In nucleotides, the CDR3 is TGTGCCAGCAGTTCTGGGACTAGCGGGCTGTACGAGCAGTACTTC.